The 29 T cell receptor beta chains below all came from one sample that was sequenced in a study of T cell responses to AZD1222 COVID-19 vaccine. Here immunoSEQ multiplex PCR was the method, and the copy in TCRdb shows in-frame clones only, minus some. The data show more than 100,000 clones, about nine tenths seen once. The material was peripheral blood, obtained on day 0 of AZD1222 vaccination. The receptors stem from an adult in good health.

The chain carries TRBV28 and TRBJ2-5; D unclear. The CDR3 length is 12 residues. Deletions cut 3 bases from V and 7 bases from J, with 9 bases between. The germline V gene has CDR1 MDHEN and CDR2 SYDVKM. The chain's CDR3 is CASSFRAATQYF. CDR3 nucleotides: TGTGCCAGCAGTTTCCGGGCGGCGACCCAGTACTTC.

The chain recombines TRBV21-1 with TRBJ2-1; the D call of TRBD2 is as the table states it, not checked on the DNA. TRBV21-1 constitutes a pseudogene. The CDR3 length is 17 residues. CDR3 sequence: CASSKIRGLVKGNEQFF. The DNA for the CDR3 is TGTGCCAGCAGCAAAATAAGGGGACTAGTAAAGGGGAATGAGCAGTTCTTC.

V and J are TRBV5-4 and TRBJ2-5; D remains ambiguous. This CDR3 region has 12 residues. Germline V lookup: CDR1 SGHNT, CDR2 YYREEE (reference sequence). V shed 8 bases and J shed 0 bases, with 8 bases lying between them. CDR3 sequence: CASGKYQETQYF. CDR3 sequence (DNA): TGTGCCAGTGGCAAGTACCAAGAGACCCAGTACTTC.

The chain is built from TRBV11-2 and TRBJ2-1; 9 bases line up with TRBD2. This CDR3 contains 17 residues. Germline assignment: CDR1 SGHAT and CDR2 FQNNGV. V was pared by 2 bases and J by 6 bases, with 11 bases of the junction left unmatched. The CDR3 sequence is CASSLYTSAGGPNEQFF. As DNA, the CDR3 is TGTGCCAGCAGCTTATACACTTCGGCGGGGGGGCCCAATGAGCAGTTCTTC.

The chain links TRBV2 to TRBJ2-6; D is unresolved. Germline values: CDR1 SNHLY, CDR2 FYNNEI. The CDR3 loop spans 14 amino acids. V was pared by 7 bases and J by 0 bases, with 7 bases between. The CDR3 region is CASILDSGANVLTF. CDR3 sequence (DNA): TGTGCCAGCATATTGGACTCTGGGGCCAACGTCCTGACTTTC.

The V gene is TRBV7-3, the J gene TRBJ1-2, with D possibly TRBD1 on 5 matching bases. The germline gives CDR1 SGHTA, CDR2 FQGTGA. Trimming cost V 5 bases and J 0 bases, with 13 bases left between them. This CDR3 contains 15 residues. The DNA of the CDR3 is TGTGCCAGCAGCCCCGGGGGGAAAGCTAACTATGGCTACACCTTC. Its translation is CASSPGGKANYGYTF.

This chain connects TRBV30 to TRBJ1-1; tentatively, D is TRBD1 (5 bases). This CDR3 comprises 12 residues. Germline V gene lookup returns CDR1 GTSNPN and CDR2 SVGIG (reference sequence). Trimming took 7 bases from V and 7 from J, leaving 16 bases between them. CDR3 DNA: TGTGCCTCCCTCCCAGGGTATGGTGAAGCTTTCTTT. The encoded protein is CASLPGYGEAFF.

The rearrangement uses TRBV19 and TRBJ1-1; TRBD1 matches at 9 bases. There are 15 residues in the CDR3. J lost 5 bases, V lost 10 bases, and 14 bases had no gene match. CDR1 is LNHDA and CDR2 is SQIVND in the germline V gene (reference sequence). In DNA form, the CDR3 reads TGTGCCACCAACCTGGGACAGGGCGGTCGGACTGAAGCTTTCTTT. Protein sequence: CATNLGQGGRTEAFF.

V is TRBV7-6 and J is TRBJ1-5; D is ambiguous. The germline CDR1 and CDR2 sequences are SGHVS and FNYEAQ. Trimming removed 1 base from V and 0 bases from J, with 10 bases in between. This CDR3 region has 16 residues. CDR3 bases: TGTGCCAGCAGCTTAGGGGCAGCCCCTAGCAATCAGCCCCAGCATTTT. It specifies CASSLGAAPSNQPQHF.

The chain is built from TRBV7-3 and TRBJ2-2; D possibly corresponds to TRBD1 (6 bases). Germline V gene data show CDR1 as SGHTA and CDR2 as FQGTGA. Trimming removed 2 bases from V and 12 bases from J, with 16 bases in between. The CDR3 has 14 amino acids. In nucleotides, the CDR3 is TGTGCCAGCAGCTTAGCAGGGGAAAGAATGCAGCTGTTTTTT. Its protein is CASSLAGERMQLFF.

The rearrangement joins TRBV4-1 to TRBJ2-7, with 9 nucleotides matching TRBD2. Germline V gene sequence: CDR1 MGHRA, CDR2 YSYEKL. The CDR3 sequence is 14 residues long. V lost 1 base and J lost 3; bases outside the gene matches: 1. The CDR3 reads CASSQGGGGYEQYF. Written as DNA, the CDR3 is TGCGCCAGCAGCCAAGGCGGGGGGGGCTACGAGCAGTACTTC.

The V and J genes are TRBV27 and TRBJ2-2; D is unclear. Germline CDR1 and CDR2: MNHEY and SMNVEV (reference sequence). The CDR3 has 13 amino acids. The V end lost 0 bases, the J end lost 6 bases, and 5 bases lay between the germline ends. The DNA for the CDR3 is TGTGCCAGCAGTTTATCCCGAGCCGGGGAGCTGTTTTTT. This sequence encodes CASSLSRAGELFF.

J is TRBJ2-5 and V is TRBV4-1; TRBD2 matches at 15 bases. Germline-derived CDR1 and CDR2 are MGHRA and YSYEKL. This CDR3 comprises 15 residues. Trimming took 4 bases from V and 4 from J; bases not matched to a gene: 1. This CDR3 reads CASSPGLAGGETQYF. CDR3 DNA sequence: TGCGCCAGCAGCCCGGGACTAGCGGGGGGAGAGACCCAGTACTTC.

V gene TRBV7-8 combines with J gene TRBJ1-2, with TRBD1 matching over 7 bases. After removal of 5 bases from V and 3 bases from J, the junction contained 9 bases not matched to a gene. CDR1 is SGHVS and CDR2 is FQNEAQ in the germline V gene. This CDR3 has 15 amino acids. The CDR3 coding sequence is TGTGCCAGCAGCGGCTCAGGGGGGCATGACTATGGCTACACCTTC. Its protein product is CASSGSGGHDYGYTF.

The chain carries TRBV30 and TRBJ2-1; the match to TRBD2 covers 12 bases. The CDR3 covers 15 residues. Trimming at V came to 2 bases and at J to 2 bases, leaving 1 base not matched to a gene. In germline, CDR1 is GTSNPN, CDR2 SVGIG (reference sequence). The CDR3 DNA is TGTGCCTGGAGTACTAGCGGGGGGACCTACAATGAGCAGTTCTTC. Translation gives CAWSTSGGTYNEQFF.

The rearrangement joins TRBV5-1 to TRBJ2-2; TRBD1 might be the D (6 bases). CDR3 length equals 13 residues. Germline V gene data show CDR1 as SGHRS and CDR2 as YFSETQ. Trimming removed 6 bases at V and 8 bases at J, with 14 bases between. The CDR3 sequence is CASTQAGVGELFF. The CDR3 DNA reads TGCGCCAGCACCCAGGCAGGGGTGGGGGAGCTGTTTTTT.

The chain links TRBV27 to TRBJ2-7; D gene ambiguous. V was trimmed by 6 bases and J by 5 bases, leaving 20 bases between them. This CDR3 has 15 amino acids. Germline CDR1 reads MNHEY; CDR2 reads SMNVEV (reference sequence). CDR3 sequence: CASSSPAGRIHEQYF. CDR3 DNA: TGTGCCAGCAGCTCCCCGGCAGGCCGTATCCACGAGCAGTACTTC.

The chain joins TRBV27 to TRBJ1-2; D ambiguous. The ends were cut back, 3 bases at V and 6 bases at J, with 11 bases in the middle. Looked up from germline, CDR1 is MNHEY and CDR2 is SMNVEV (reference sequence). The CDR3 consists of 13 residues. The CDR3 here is CASSFRPENGYTF. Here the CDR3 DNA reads TGTGCCAGCAGTTTTCGGCCGGAGAATGGCTACACCTTC.

The CDR3 nucleotides read TGTGCCAGTAGTCGGGACAGCCTCTCCTACGAGCAGTACTTC. Translated, it gives CASSRDSLSYEQYF. The rearrangement links TRBV19 to TRBJ2-7, with TRBD1 matching over 7 bases. Per germline, CDR1 LNHDA and CDR2 SQIVND (reference sequence). The CDR3 covers 14 residues. V lost 5 bases and J lost 0; bases outside the gene matches: 4.

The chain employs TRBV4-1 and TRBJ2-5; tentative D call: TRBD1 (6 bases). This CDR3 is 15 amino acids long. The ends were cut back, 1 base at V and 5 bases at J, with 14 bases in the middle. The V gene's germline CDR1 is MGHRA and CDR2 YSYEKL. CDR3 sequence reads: CASSQGAGEGETQYF. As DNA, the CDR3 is TGCGCCAGCAGCCAAGGGGCAGGGGAAGGGGAGACCCAGTACTTC.

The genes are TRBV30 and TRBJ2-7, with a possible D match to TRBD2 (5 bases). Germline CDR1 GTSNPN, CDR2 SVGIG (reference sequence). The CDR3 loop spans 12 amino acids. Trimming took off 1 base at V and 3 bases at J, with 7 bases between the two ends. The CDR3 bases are TGTGCCTGGAGTGGAAGCGGCTACGAGCAGTACTTC. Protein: CAWSGSGYEQYF.

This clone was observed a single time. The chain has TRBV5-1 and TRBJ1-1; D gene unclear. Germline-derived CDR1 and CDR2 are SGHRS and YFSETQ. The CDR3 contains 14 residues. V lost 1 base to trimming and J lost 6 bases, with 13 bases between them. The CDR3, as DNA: TGCGCCAGCAGCTTGATGACGCATAGCTCTGAAGCTTTCTTT. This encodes CASSLMTHSSEAFF.

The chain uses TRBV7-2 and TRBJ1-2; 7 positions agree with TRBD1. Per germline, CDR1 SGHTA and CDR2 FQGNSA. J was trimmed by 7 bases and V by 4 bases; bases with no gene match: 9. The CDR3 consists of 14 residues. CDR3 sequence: CASSSTTGILGYTF. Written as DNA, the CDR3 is TGTGCCAGCAGCTCCACGACAGGGATACTTGGCTACACCTTC.

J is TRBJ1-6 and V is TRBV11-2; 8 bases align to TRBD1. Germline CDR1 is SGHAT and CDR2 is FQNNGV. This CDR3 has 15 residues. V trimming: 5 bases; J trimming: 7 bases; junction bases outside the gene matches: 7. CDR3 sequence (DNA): TGTGCCAGCAGCCCACAGGGGGGGCGGAATTCACCCCTCCACTTT. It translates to CASSPQGGRNSPLHF.

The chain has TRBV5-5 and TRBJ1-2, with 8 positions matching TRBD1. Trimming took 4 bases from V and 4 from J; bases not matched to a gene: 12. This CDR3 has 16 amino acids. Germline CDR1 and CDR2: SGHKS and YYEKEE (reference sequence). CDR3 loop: CASSIARTGGPYGYTF. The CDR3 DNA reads TGTGCCAGCAGCATAGCCCGTACAGGGGGACCCTATGGCTACACCTTC.

CDR3 protein: CASSPNSSGNTIYF. The DNA of the CDR3 is TGTGCCAGCAGCCCCAACTCCTCTGGAAACACCATATATTTT. This rearrangement joins TRBV7-6 to TRBJ1-3; D gene ambiguous. V lost 5 bases and J 0 bases, leaving 8 bases between the germline ends. Germline V gene lookup returns CDR1 SGHVS and CDR2 FNYEAQ. The CDR3 is made up of 14 amino acids.

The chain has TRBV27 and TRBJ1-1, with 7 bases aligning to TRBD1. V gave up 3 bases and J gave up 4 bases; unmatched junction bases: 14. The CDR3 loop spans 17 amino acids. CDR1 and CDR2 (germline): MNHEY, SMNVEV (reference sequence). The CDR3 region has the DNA TGTGCCAGCAGTTTTCGGGCAGGGGGTAGTTTAGGCACTGAAGCTTTCTTT. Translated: CASSFRAGGSLGTEAFF.

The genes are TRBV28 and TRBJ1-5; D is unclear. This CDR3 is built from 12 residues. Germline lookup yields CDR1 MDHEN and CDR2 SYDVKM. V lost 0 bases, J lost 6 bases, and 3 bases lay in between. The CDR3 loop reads CASSLWAQPQHF. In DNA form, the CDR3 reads TGTGCCAGCAGTTTATGGGCTCAGCCCCAGCATTTT.

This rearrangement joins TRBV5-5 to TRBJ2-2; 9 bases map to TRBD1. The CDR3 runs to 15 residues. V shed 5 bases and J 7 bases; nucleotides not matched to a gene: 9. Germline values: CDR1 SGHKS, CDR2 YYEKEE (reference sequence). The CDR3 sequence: CASRYRGLQDGELFF. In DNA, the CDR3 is TGTGCCAGCAGATACAGGGGGCTGCAGGACGGGGAGCTGTTTTTT. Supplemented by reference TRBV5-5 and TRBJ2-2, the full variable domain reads DAGVTQSPTHLIKTRGQQVTLRCSPISGHKSVSWYQQVLGQGPQFIFQYYEKEERGRGNFPDRFSARQFPNYSSELNVNALLLGDSALYLCASRYRGLQDGELFFGEGSRLTVL.